This T cell receptor beta chain was documented in a study of response to subunit inactivated influenza vaccine (dated by TCRdb to 2016 to 2018). Some background on the complete study: Deep quantitative T cell receptor repertoire profiling was used in the study to track responses to a trivalent subunit inactivated influenza vaccine.

Results and caveats for the whole study, not just this receptor: According to the authors, only a limited number of new T cells may be recruited by each seasonal influenza vaccination.

CDR1 and CDR2 are read off the germline V gene (reference sequence) as SEHNR and FQNEAQ. The junction shows trimming of 4 bases on V and 1 base on J, plus 10 bases between the germline ends. The CDR3 contains 14 residues, cysteine and phenylalanine counted. Here the CDR3 DNA is all that survives: 42 bases in frame from base 1. Comments on this clonotype: The antigen it recognizes is unknown. Within one base of it there is no much larger clone, and no base qualities were kept.

The library came from RT-PCR. TCRdb records Illumina HiSeq 2500 as the sequencer. The public reads were reanalyzed by TCRdb: fastp trimming at Q25, MiXCR alignment, in-frame beta chains only. CDR3 protein duplicates are merged, each entry listing the most common genes and DNA. Here the sample has some 500,000 distinct CDR3 sequences; approximately 15% occur a single time. Approximately 3% of the sample is held by the ten biggest clonotypes. The receptor was isolated from a man aged 45-69 years who received an inactivated influenza vaccine. Donor details come from another sample of the same person, matched by shared clones. The specimen comprised CD4+ T cells sorted from PBMCs, sampled about 23 months after vaccination. The chain was built from TRBV7-9 and TRBJ1-1; a tentative D call is TRBD1 (5 bases match). The CDR3 has the sequence CASSSGGANTEAFF. The sequenced DNA: TGTGCCAGCAGCTCCGGGGGAGCGAACACTGAAGCTTTCTTT.